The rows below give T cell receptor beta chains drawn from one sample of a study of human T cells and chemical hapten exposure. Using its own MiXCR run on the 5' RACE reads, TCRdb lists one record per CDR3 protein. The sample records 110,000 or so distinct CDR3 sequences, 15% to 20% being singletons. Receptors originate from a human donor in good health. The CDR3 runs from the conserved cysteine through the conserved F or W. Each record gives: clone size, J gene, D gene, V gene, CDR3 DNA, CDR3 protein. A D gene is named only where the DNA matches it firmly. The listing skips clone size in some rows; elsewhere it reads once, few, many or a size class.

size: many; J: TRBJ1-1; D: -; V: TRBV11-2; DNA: TGTGCCAGCAGCTTCCTTCAGGGCGCTGAAGCTTTCTTT; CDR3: CASSFLQGAEAFF
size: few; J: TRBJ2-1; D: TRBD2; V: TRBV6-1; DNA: TGTGCCAGCAGTCCCGGGGGACTAGCGGGACACAATGAGCAGTTCTTC; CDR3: CASSPGGLAGHNEQFF
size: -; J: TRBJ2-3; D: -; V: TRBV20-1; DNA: TGCAGTGCTAAGGGACTCCATAGCACAGATACGCAGTATTTT; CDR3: CSAKGLHSTDTQYF
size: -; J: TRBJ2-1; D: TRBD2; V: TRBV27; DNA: TGTGCCAGCAGTTTCGGGAGGGCCCAGAATGAGCAGTTCTTC; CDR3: CASSFGRAQNEQFF
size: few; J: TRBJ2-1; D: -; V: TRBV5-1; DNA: TGCGCCAGCAGCTTGGTCTCGAGAAGGAGCTCCTACAATGAGCAGTTCTTC; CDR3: CASSLVSRRSSYNEQFF
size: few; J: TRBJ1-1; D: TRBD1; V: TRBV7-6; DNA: TGTGCCAGCAGTTCGAGGGACAGGGTACCGAACACTGAAGCTTTCTTT; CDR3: CASSSRDRVPNTEAFF
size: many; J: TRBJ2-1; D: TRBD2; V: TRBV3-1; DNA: TGTGCCAGCAGCCTAGCGGGGGACTACAATGAGCAGTTCTTC; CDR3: CASSLAGDYNEQFF
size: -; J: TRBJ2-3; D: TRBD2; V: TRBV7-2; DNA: TGTGCCAGCAGCAATAGACTAGCTGGCACAGATACGCAGTATTTT; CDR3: CASSNRLAGTDTQYF
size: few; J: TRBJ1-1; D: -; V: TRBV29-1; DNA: TGCAGCGTTGCTGCGGGGGGGAACACTGAAGCTTTCTTT; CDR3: CSVAAGGNTEAFF
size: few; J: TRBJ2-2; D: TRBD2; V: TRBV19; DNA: TGTGCCAGTGAGCTTACTAGCGGGGCGGACGGGGAGCTGTTTTTT; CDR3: CASELTSGADGELFF
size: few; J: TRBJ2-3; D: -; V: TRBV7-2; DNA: TGTGCCAGCAGCTCGTCGGGACGCCGCACAGATACGCAGTATTTT; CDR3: CASSSSGRRTDTQYF
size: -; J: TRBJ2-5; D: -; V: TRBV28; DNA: TGTGCCAGCAGTCCACCTATTCGACGGATGCGCCAAGAGACCCAGTACTTC; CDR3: CASSPPIRRMRQETQYF
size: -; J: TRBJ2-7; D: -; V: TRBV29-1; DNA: TGCAGCGCTGGATGGGCCTACGAGCAGTACTTC; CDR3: CSAGWAYEQYF
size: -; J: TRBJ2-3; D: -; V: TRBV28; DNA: TGTGCCAGCACTCTATCCCCGGCCCTTACGCAGTATTTT; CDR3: CASTLSPALTQYF
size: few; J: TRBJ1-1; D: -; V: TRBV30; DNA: TGTGCCTGGAGTACGCTGATGGGGTACACTGAAGCTTTCTTT; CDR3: CAWSTLMGYTEAFF
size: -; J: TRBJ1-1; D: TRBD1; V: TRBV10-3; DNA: TGTGCCATCAGTGAACAGGGGGCTAGGGGTGGGACTGAAGCTTTCTTT; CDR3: CAISEQGARGGTEAFF
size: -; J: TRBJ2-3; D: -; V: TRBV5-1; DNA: TGCGCCAGCAGCTCGTCTGGGACTAGCACAGATACGCAGTATTTT; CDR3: CASSSSGTSTDTQYF
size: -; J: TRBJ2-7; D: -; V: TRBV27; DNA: TGTGCCGCCGTTTCTGTAGGGAAGCAGTACTTC; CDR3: CAAVSVGKQYF
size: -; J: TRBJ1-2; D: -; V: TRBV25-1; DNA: TGTGCCAGCAGTGAAGCGTTCGGGGGCTACACCTTC; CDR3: CASSEAFGGYTF
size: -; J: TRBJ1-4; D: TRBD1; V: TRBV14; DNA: TGTGCCAGCAGCCAACAGGGGGGAGTTAATGAAAAACTGTTTTTT; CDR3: CASSQQGGVNEKLFF
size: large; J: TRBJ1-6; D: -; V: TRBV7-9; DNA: TGTGCCAGTGGCCTCTATAATTCACCCCTCCACTTT; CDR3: CASGLYNSPLHF
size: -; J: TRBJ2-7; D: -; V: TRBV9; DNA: TGTGCCAGCAGCGCGGGAATCACAGGTCTTGAGTCCTACGAGCAGTACTTC; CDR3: CASSAGITGLESYEQYF
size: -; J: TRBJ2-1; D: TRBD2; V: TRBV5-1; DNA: TGCGCCAGCAGCTCCAAGCTAGCGGGAGGACACTACAATGAGCAGTTCTTC; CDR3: CASSSKLAGGHYNEQFF
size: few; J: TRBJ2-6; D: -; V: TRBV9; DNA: TGTGCCAGCAGTACTAAGTTCTCTGGGGCCAACGTCCTGACTTTC; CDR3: CASSTKFSGANVLTF
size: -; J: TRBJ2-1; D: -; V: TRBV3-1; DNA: TGTGCCAGCAGCCAAGATGGGGTGAGGACTAAGCAGTTCTTC; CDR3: CASSQDGVRTKQFF
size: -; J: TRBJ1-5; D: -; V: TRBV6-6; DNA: TGTGCCAGCAAATTGGAAGGTGGGGGCAATCAGCCCCAGCATTTT; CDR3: CASKLEGGGNQPQHF